This T cell receptor (beta chain) was captured by sequencing in a study of T-cell memory formation after mild COVID-19. Study-wide context: TCR clusters were largely donor specific. Study-wide results and caveats: That cross-reactive memory joined was suggested by some responding clones appearing in pre-infection memory. Mainly CM and EM harbored the contracting CD4+ clones; mainly EMRA harbored the CD8+ ones. Day 15 to 85 contractors were CD4/CD8 balanced; later expanders leaned CD4+.

On this clonotype itself: The antigen is not known.

TCRdb redid the calling of the 5' RACE reads with MiXCR, one entry per CDR3 protein. Of approximately 270,000 distinct CDR3 sequences detected, roughly 15% appear once; the ten largest clones hold around 23%. V was trimmed by 8 bases and J by 3 bases, leaving 12 bases between them. CDR3 size: 12 residues. Germline-derived CDR1 and CDR2 are SQVTM and ANQGSEA. The source material was PBMCs or a T cell subset sorted from them (not recorded which). The receptor was derived from a man younger than 35 who had mild COVID-19 (a few samples of this study predate the infection). Cell type and time point are not known. V is TRBV29-1 and J is TRBJ2-3; tentatively, D is TRBD1 (5 bases). For the CDR3, the DNA is TGCAGCTGGTGCAGGGAAACAGATACGCAGTATTTT. It codes for CSWCRETDTQYF.